A selection of T cell receptor beta chains follows, all from one sample in a study of T-cell reconstitution after alpha-beta-depleted transplantation in children. TCRdb reprocessed the PCR reads via MiXCR and lists one record per CDR3 protein. The profile covers 490,000 or so distinct CDR3 sequences, with about 11% appearing a single time and 2% to 2.5% taken by the ten largest. The specimen comprised PBMCs, sampled before TCRalphabeta/CD19-depleted stem cell transplant. The source is a child aged 2 to 9 with inherited bone marrow failure, due to receive a stem cell transplant. The CDR3 runs from the conserved cysteine through the conserved F or W. A D gene is named only where the DNA matches it firmly. Some rows mark clone size as missing; the rest say once, few, many or name a class of expanded clone.

clone_size,j_call,cdr3_length,d_call,v_call,cdr3_nt,cdr3_aa
many,TRBJ1-5,13,TRBD1,TRBV2,TGTGCCAGCGACAGGGCAAGCAATCAGCCCCAGCATTTT,CASDRASNQPQHF
many,TRBJ2-1,16,TRBD2,TRBV12-3/TRBV12-4,TGTGCCAGCAGTTTAGATGGCGGGAGTAGAAGGGATGAGCAGTTCTTC,CASSLDGGSRRDEQFF
many,TRBJ2-3,11,.,TRBV10-3,TGTGCCATCAGAGAAGCGGATACGCAGTATTTT,CAIREADTQYF
few,TRBJ2-2,16,TRBD2,TRBV18,TGTGCCAGCTCGCAAGCCCTAGCGGCCAACACCGGGGAGCTGTTTTTT,CASSQALAANTGELFF
many,TRBJ1-1,14,.,TRBV24-1,TGTGCCACCAGTGAGGGGCAGGGAAACACTGAAGCTTTCTTT,CATSEGQGNTEAFF
many,TRBJ2-1,16,TRBD2,TRBV5-6,TGTGCCAGCAGCTTGATTGCTAGCGGAGTTTACAATGAGCAGTTCTTC,CASSLIASGVYNEQFF
many,TRBJ2-2,16,.,TRBV5-1,TGCGCCAGCAGCTTGGATCGGGACAAGAACACCGGGGAGCTGTTTTTT,CASSLDRDKNTGELFF
many,TRBJ2-7,15,TRBD2,TRBV4-2,TGTGCCAGCAGCCAAGAAAGGACTAGCGGGAGGGAGCAGTACTTC,CASSQERTSGREQYF
many,TRBJ2-7,16,.,TRBV7-6,TGTGCCAGCAGCTTAGCAGCTAGCGGAGGGGGCTACGAGCAGTACTTC,CASSLAASGGGYEQYF
.,TRBJ2-1,13,.,TRBV5-3,TGTGCCATGGGCCCGCCTCAGTACAATGAGCAGTTCTTC,CAMGPPQYNEQFF
.,TRBJ2-1,18,TRBD2,TRBV7-8,TGTGCCAGCAGCTTAGCGCTAGCGGGAGGGCCGGTCGGCAATGAGCAGTTCTTC,CASSLALAGGPVGNEQFF
many,TRBJ2-7,15,TRBD1,TRBV27,TGTGCCAGCAGTCTTGCGGGACAGGGGGTCTACGAGCAGTACTTC,CASSLAGQGVYEQYF
many,TRBJ2-7,16,.,TRBV28,TGTGCCAGCAGTTTTCTCCTAGGAACGAGCTCCTACGAGCAGTACTTC,CASSFLLGTSSYEQYF
many,TRBJ2-3,15,.,TRBV20-1,TGCAGTGCTAGAGGGGGCGGGACTCGTTTGGATACGCAGTATTTT,CSARGGGTRLDTQYF
few,TRBJ2-2,13,TRBD2,TRBV6-2/TRBV6-3,TGTGCCGGAGCGGGGGATACGGCCGGGGAGCTGTTTTTT,CAGAGDTAGELFF
many,TRBJ1-1,13,.,TRBV24-1,TGTGCCACCAGTGATTATGGCGAGGGTGAAGCTTTCTTT,CATSDYGEGEAFF
many,TRBJ2-1,16,.,TRBV11-2,TGTGCCAGCAGCTTAGATGCGGCTAGCGACTACAATGAGCAGTTCTTC,CASSLDAASDYNEQFF
many,TRBJ2-7,13,TRBD2,TRBV6-2/TRBV6-3,TGTGCCAGCTCTAATCGGGAGGGCCGCGAGCAGTACTTC,CASSNREGREQYF
.,TRBJ2-3,15,TRBD2,TRBV5-4,TGTGCCAGCAGCTTCACGGGAGGGAGCACAGATACGCAGTATTTT,CASSFTGGSTDTQYF
many,TRBJ2-7,15,TRBD2,TRBV7-9,TGTGCCAGCAGCTTAGGAACTAGCGGGAGAGAAGAGCAGTACTTC,CASSLGTSGREEQYF
many,TRBJ2-2,14,.,TRBV10-2,TGCGCCAGCAGTGAGTCACAGTACACCGGGGAGCTGTTTTTT,CASSESQYTGELFF
few,TRBJ1-3,16,TRBD1,TRBV4-3,TGCGCCAGCAGCCAAGCGGTTCGGGACAGGGGGAACACCATATATTTT,CASSQAVRDRGNTIYF
many,TRBJ1-2,15,TRBD1,TRBV30,TGTGCCTGGAGTCCGGGACAGGGGAACCTCTATGGCTACACCTTC,CAWSPGQGNLYGYTF
.,TRBJ1-1,12,TRBD1,TRBV27,TGTGCCAGTCGGACAGGGGGAGAGGAAGCTTTCTTT,CASRTGGEEAFF
many,TRBJ1-1,14,TRBD1,TRBV20-1,TGCAGTGCAAAGACAGGGTCCCTGAACACTGAAGCTTTCTTT,CSAKTGSLNTEAFF
.,TRBJ2-2,18,TRBD1,TRBV5-6,TGTGCCAGCAGGGCCGGGACAGGGAAGAACTTTTACACCGGGGAGCTGTTTTTT,CASRAGTGKNFYTGELFF
many,TRBJ1-1,11,.,TRBV29-1,TGCAGCGTACAGGCATACACTGAAGCTTTCTTT,CSVQAYTEAFF
many,TRBJ2-1,15,.,TRBV7-9,TGTGCCAGCAGCTTAGCGTGGCAGGGTGGTAATGAGCAGTTCTTC,CASSLAWQGGNEQFF
few,TRBJ2-2,16,.,TRBV25-1,TGTGCCAGCAGTGAATTCCTCAGGTCGAACACCGGGGAGCTGTTTTTT,CASSEFLRSNTGELFF
many,TRBJ1-4,17,.,TRBV4-1,TGCGCCAGCAGGAAGCCGCATAAGGGGGAAGGTGGTGAAAAACTGTTTTTT,CASRKPHKGEGGEKLFF
many,TRBJ2-7,13,.,TRBV9,TGTGCCAGCAGCGTAGGGAGCCCCTACGAGCAGTACTTC,CASSVGSPYEQYF
many,TRBJ1-2,13,TRBD1,TRBV29-1,TGCAGCGTTGAGCCGACAGGGTATGGTGGCTACACCTTC,CSVEPTGYGGYTF